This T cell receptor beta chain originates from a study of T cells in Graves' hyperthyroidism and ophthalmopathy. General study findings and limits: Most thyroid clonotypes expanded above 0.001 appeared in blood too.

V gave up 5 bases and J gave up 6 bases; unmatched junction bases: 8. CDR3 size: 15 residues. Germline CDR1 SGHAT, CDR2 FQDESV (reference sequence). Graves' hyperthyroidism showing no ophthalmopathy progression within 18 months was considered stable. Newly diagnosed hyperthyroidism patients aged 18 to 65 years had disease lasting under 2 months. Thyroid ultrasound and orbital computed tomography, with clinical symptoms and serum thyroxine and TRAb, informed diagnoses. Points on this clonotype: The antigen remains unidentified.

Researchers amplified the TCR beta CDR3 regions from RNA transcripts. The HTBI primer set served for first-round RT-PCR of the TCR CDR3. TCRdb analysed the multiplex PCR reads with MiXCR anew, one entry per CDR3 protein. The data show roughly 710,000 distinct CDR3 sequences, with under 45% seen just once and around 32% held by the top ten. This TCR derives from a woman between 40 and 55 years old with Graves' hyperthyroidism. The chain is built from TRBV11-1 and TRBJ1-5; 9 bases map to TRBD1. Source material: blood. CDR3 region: CASSRDREGRQPQHF. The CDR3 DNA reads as TGTGCCAGCAGCCGGGACAGGGAGGGTCGTCAGCCCCAGCATTTT.